These 26 T cell receptor beta chains originate from one sample sequenced in a study of T-cell memory formation after mild COVID-19. TCRdb recomputed calls from the 5' RACE reads with MiXCR, one row per CDR3 protein. The sample has approximately 430,000 distinct CDR3 sequences, about a quarter seen once; the top ten hold roughly 13%. The sample was PBMCs or a T cell subset sorted from them (not recorded which). These receptors originate from an adult woman who had mild COVID-19 (a few samples of this study predate the infection). Cell type and time point are not known.

The chain recombines TRBV19 with TRBJ2-6; 11 bases fit TRBD2. This CDR3 has 23 amino acids. V trimming: 3 bases; J trimming: 2 bases; junction bases outside the gene matches: 21. The germline V gene encodes CDR1 LNHDA and CDR2 SQIVND (reference sequence). The chain's CDR3 is CASSIIFRGMGLAGGTGANVLTF. CDR3 DNA sequence: TGTGCCAGTAGTATTATCTTTCGGGGTATGGGGCTAGCGGGAGGCACTGGGGCCAACGTCCTGACTTTC.

The V call is TRBV5-1, the J call TRBJ2-2, with a possible D match to TRBD1 (6 bases). Germline CDR1 SGHRS, CDR2 YFSETQ. CDR3 length: 14 amino acids. V was clipped by 0 bases and J by 5 bases, with 8 bases between them. The CDR3 region has the DNA TGCGCCAGCAGCTTGGTGGGACATACCGGGGAGCTGTTTTTT. It encodes CASSLVGHTGELFF. The full variable domain, in which reference TRBV5-1 and TRBJ2-2 provide the parts outside the CDR3, is KAGVTQTPRYLIKTRGQQVTLSCSPISGHRSVSWYQQTPGQGLQFLFEYFSETQRNKGNFPGRFSGRQFSNSRSEMNVSTLELGDSALYLCASSLVGHTGELFFGEGSRLTVL.

V and J are TRBV20-1 and TRBJ2-4; the D is unclear. The V end lost 3 bases, the J end lost 7 bases, and 16 bases lay between the germline ends. The germline V gene encodes CDR1 DFQATT and CDR2 SNEGSKA (reference sequence). CDR3 length equals 14 residues. The CDR3 nucleotides are TGCAGTGCTAGCAACTACGAGCCTCGGAACATTCAGTACTTC. As protein: CSASNYEPRNIQYF.

This clonotype was seen more than once but under ten times. The rearrangement links TRBV25-1 to TRBJ1-1; D perhaps matches TRBD1 (5 bases). CDR1 MGHDK and CDR2 SYGVNS come from the germline V gene. Trimming removed 6 bases at V and 6 bases at J, with 26 bases between. This CDR3 contains 17 residues. The CDR3 sequence is CASSLGALGDGVAEAFF. Written as DNA, the CDR3 is TGTGCCAGCAGCTTAGGGGCGCTTGGGGACGGGGTAGCTGAAGCTTTCTTT.

In this sample, this clonotype turned up a few times. The chain employs TRBV6-5 and TRBJ1-6, with D unresolved. In germline, CDR1 is MNHEY, CDR2 SVGAGI. V lost 6 bases to trimming and J lost 7 bases, with 10 bases between them. The CDR3 contains 13 residues. DNA for the CDR3: TGTGCCAGCAGCCCCGGGGTCAATTCACCCCTCCACTTT. This sequence encodes CASSPGVNSPLHF.

A few counts support this clonotype. The chain employs TRBV7-3 and TRBJ1-2; 8 nucleotides line up with TRBD1. The J segment lost 0 bases and the V segment lost 4 bases, leaving 1 base of the junction unmatched. Germline values: CDR1 SGHTA, CDR2 FQGTGA. The CDR3 is made up of 14 amino acids. DNA of the CDR3: TGTGCCAGCAGCTCGGGACAGGCTAACTATGGCTACACCTTC. This translates into CASSSGQANYGYTF.

The V call is TRBV6-6, the J call TRBJ2-7, with a tentative D call TRBD1 (6 bases). V was shortened by 8 bases and J by 5 bases, with 16 bases between the two germline ends. The CDR3 length is 13 residues. Germline CDR1 reads MNHNY; CDR2 reads SVGAGI (reference sequence). The CDR3 loop is CASSRGAGHEQYF. Here the CDR3 DNA reads TGTGCCAGCTCCAGGGGCGCGGGCCACGAGCAGTACTTC.

Details on this clonotype: A much larger clonotype is one base distant, so this may be a read error. The DNA for the CDR3 is TGTGCCAGCAGCTTAGCAGTGTACCAAGAGACCCAGTACTTC. Translation: CASSLAVYQETQYF. The genes are TRBV7-2 and TRBJ2-5, with D unresolved. This CDR3 has 14 residues. The V end was cut by 0 bases, the J end by 0 bases, with 5 bases between. Germline CDR1 SGHTA, CDR2 FQGNSA.

V gene TRBV28 combines with J gene TRBJ1-1; 8 bases are a match to TRBD1. The CDR3 runs 13 residues. The junction had 4 bases not matched to a gene; V was cut back by 9 bases and J by 1 base. Germline CDR1 is MDHEN and CDR2 is SYDVKM. CDR3 amino acids: CASNRGENTEAFF. The DNA for the CDR3 is TGTGCCAGTAACAGGGGGGAGAACACTGAAGCTTTCTTT.

The CDR3 loop reads CASSFTSGGGDTQYF. The CDR3 region has the DNA TGTGCCAGCAGCTTTACTAGCGGAGGGGGGGATACGCAGTATTTT. The chain has TRBV7-2 and TRBJ2-3; 8 bases are a match to TRBD2. V lost 3 bases, J lost 6 bases, and 8 bases stayed unmatched. From germline, CDR1 is SGHTA and CDR2 FQGNSA. This CDR3 spans 15 amino acids.

Only a few counts were recorded for this clonotype. V gene TRBV4-1 combines with J gene TRBJ2-5; D gene unclear. CDR3 length: 15 amino acids. The V and J ends lost 1 base and 5 bases respectively, with 14 bases between them. From germline, CDR1 is MGHRA and CDR2 YSYEKL. Written as DNA, the CDR3 is TGCGCCAGCAGCCAAGGTGCGAGACCACCCGAGACCCAGTACTTC. Translated, it gives CASSQGARPPETQYF.

This chain uses TRBV4-2 with TRBJ1-1, with TRBD1 as a possible D gene (6 bases). Trimming removed 9 bases at V and 5 bases at J, with 16 bases between. This CDR3 comprises 13 residues. Germline CDR1 and CDR2: LGHNA and YNFKEQ. The CDR3 protein is CASGGPGGTEAFF. The CDR3 DNA reads as TGTGCCAGTGGGGGGCCAGGCGGTACTGAAGCTTTCTTT.

V and J are TRBV10-3 and TRBJ2-5, with TRBD2 matching over 7 bases. There are 15 residues in the CDR3. The germline CDR1 and CDR2 sequences are ENHRY and SYGVKD. The junction had 6 bases not matched to a gene; V was cut back by 2 bases and J by 3 bases. CDR3 nucleotides: TGTGCCATCAGTGAGGGTTCAGCGGGAAAAGAGACCCAGTACTTC. This sequence encodes CAISEGSAGKETQYF.

The rearrangement links TRBV6-1 to TRBJ1-5, with TRBD1 matching 11 bases. Germline lookup yields CDR1 MNHNS and CDR2 SASEGT. V was pared by 5 bases and J by 4 bases, with 10 bases of the junction left unmatched. CDR3 length: 17 amino acids. The CDR3 nucleotides are TGTGCCAGCAGTCCTTGGACAGGGGGCCTTATTAATCAGCCCCAGCATTTT. Its protein product is CASSPWTGGLINQPQHF.

Comments on this clonotype: Being one base from a much bigger clone, this may be a read error. This chain uses TRBV29-1 with TRBJ2-7; D not resolved. The CDR3 contains 11 residues. Germline values: CDR1 SQVTM, CDR2 ANQGSEA. Trimming left V 4 bases short and J 1 base short, with 5 bases between. The CDR3 bases are TGCAGCGTTGCAAAGTCCTACGAGCAGTACTTC. It encodes CSVAKSYEQYF.

Remarks on this clonotype: Just one base apart from a much larger clone, this may be a read error. The gene calls are TRBV6-5 and TRBJ2-2; D ambiguous. The V and J ends lost 6 bases and 1 base respectively, with 3 bases between them. From germline, CDR1 is MNHEY and CDR2 SVGAGI. The CDR3 extends over 12 amino acids. CDR3 nucleotides: TGTGCCAGCAGGGAGAACACCGGGGAGCTGTTTTTT. Residues: CASRENTGELFF.

V is TRBV12-3 or TRBV12-4 and J is TRBJ2-1, with D uncertain. V lost 5 bases and J 0 bases, leaving 11 bases between the germline ends. This CDR3 has 15 residues. CDR3 sequence reads: CASSDKILSYNEQFF. The CDR3 region has the DNA TGTGCCAGCAGTGACAAGATACTCTCCTACAATGAGCAGTTCTTC.

This clonotype was picked up many times. This chain links TRBV7-9 with TRBJ2-3; D not certain. Germline V gene sequence: CDR1 SEHNR, CDR2 FQNEAQ (reference sequence). This CDR3 spans 12 amino acids. The V gene lost 4 bases and the J gene lost 3 bases, with 5 bases spanning the gap. The CDR3 region is CASSSFTDTQYF. In DNA, the CDR3 is TGTGCCAGCAGCTCCTTTACAGATACGCAGTATTTT.

V gene TRBV7-9 combines with J gene TRBJ2-5, with TRBD2 matching 8 bases. V lost 4 bases and J lost 5; bases outside the gene matches: 12. The length of the CDR3 is 16 residues. Germline CDR1 reads SEHNR; CDR2 reads FQNEAQ (reference sequence). The CDR3 DNA is TGTGCCAGCAGCTACCAGGAGCGGGAGAGGGGGGAGACCCAGTACTTC. It codes for CASSYQERERGETQYF.

Only a few counts were recorded for this clonotype. The V and J genes are TRBV24-1 and TRBJ2-1; 10 nucleotides line up with TRBD1. CDR3 size: 17 residues. V was clipped by 4 bases and J by 8 bases; unmatched bases: 13. CDR1 is KGHDR, CDR2 SFDVKD, per germline. The CDR3 bases are TGTGCCACCAGTGACCTAACTCCCGGGACAGGGGTCCATGAGCAGTTCTTC. It codes for CATSDLTPGTGVHEQFF.

This clonotype has more than one count but fewer than ten. This rearrangement joins TRBV23-1 to TRBJ1-4, with D uncertain. TRBV23-1 qualifies as an ORF whose function is uncertain. The CDR3 consists of 13 residues. Trimming cost V 7 bases and J 0 bases, with 6 bases left between them. CDR3 protein: CASKQATNEKLFF. CDR3 coding DNA: TGCGCCAGCAAGCAGGCAACTAATGAAAAACTGTTTTTT.

The chain recombines TRBV6-2 or TRBV6-3 with TRBJ2-3, with 9 positions matching TRBD2. There are 16 residues in the CDR3. Germline lookup yields CDR1 MNHEY and CDR2 SVGEGT. J was trimmed by 1 base and V by 3 bases; bases with no gene match: 5. For the CDR3, the DNA is TGTGCCAGCAGTTATGCGACTAGCGGAGGCACAGATACGCAGTATTTT. Translated: CASSYATSGGTDTQYF.

The V gene is TRBV7-9, the J gene TRBJ2-6, with D maybe TRBD2 (5 bases). The CDR3 consists of 15 residues. Trimming took 7 bases from V and 1 from J, leaving 11 bases between them. Per the germline V gene, CDR1 is SEHNR and CDR2 is FQNEAQ (reference sequence). CDR3 sequence reads: CASTEGGSGANVLTF. CDR3 nucleotides: TGTGCCAGCACCGAAGGAGGTTCTGGGGCCAACGTCCTGACTTTC. Full variable domain (missing parts from reference TRBV7-9 and TRBJ2-6): DTGVSQNPRHKITKRGQNVTFRCDPISEHNRLYWYRQTLGQGPEFLTYFQNEAQLEKSRLLSDRFSAERPKGSFSTLEIQRTEQGDSAMYLCASTEGGSGANVLTFGAGSRLTVL.

This rearrangement joins TRBV12-3 or TRBV12-4 to TRBJ1-1; D unresolved. The germline V and J ends were trimmed by 7 bases and 3 bases, with 12 bases remaining between them. The CDR3 contains 13 residues. The chain's CDR3 is CASTPTSDTEAFF. CDR3 sequence (DNA): TGTGCCAGCACCCCGACATCGGACACTGAAGCTTTCTTT.

The chain carries TRBV9 and TRBJ2-1; D is uncertain. Germline lookup yields CDR1 SGDLS and CDR2 YYNGEE. V lost 1 base, J lost 0 bases, and 8 bases lay in between. This CDR3 contains 15 residues. CDR3 in amino acids: CASSVYPDSYNEQFF. CDR3 bases: TGTGCCAGCAGCGTATATCCAGACTCCTACAATGAGCAGTTCTTC.

This rearrangement joins TRBV12-3 or TRBV12-4 to TRBJ2-3; the match to TRBD2 covers 8 bases. J was trimmed by 4 bases and V by 6 bases; bases with no gene match: 12. The CDR3 is made up of 16 amino acids. The CDR3 here is CASSRSTSGGADTQYF. The CDR3 DNA sequence: TGTGCCAGCAGCCGATCTACTAGCGGCGGCGCAGATACGCAGTATTTT.